A single T cell receptor beta chain is shown here with its context. These data originate in a study of cytomegalovirus exposure and HLA in healthy donors. The study ran its PCR with 60 Vbeta and 13 Jbeta primers. Only in-frame clones appear in the TCRdb table, and some are missing; sequencing was by immunoSEQ multiplex PCR. The repertoire shows about 130,000 clones; the top ten hold under 2%. This CDR3 has 15 amino acids. CDR1 MNHNS and CDR2 SASEGT come from the germline V gene. The V end lost 6 bases, the J end lost 5 bases, and 19 bases lay between the germline ends. This receptor was obtained from a woman aged 35 to 49 in good health and CMV-seronegative. The specimen was PBMCs. The rearrangement joins TRBV6-1 to TRBJ2-5; D possibly corresponds to TRBD1 (6 bases). The CDR3 DNA follows: TGTGCCAGCAGCGAGGGGGTATTGTACTCTGAGACCCAGTACTTC. Translating gives CASSEGVLYSETQYF.